This TCR beta chain was retrieved from a study of T-cell reconstitution after alpha-beta-depleted transplantation in children. About this clonotype: Its antigen remains unknown.

Unique molecular identifiers were built into the TCRbeta library. TCRdb processed the PCR reads anew with MiXCR; each CDR3 protein has one entry. Found here are about 830,000 distinct CDR3 sequences, 16% of them singletons; the top ten hold around 5%. Overall study results and limits: Roughly two months post-transplant, alpha-beta T cells reportedly originated from several hundred graft clones that had expanded. After one year, T-cell counts and TCRbeta diversity mostly came from new T cells.

Germline assignment: CDR1 SGHTA and CDR2 FQGTGA. This CDR3 comprises 13 residues. The V gene lost 8 bases and the J gene lost 2 bases, with 11 bases spanning the gap. The chain has TRBV7-3 and TRBJ2-3; D may be TRBD2 (6 bases). This material consisted of PBMCs, mostly from graft donor cells, taken 360 days after TCRalphabeta/CD19-depleted stem cell transplant. This receptor was taken from a male patient aged 10 to 17 who had a stem cell transplant for acute lymphoblastic leukemia, so the T cells may come from the graft donor. For the CDR3, the DNA is TGTGCCAGCGGCGGGGTATCCACAGATACGCAGTATTTT. As protein: CASGGVSTDTQYF. The whole variable domain, remainder taken from reference TRBV7-3 and TRBJ2-3, is GAGVSQTPSNKVTEKGKYVELRCDPISGHTALYWYRQSLGQGPEFLIYFQGTGAADDSGLPNDRFFAVRPEGSVSTLKIQRTERGDSAVYLCASGGVSTDTQYFGPGTRLTVL.